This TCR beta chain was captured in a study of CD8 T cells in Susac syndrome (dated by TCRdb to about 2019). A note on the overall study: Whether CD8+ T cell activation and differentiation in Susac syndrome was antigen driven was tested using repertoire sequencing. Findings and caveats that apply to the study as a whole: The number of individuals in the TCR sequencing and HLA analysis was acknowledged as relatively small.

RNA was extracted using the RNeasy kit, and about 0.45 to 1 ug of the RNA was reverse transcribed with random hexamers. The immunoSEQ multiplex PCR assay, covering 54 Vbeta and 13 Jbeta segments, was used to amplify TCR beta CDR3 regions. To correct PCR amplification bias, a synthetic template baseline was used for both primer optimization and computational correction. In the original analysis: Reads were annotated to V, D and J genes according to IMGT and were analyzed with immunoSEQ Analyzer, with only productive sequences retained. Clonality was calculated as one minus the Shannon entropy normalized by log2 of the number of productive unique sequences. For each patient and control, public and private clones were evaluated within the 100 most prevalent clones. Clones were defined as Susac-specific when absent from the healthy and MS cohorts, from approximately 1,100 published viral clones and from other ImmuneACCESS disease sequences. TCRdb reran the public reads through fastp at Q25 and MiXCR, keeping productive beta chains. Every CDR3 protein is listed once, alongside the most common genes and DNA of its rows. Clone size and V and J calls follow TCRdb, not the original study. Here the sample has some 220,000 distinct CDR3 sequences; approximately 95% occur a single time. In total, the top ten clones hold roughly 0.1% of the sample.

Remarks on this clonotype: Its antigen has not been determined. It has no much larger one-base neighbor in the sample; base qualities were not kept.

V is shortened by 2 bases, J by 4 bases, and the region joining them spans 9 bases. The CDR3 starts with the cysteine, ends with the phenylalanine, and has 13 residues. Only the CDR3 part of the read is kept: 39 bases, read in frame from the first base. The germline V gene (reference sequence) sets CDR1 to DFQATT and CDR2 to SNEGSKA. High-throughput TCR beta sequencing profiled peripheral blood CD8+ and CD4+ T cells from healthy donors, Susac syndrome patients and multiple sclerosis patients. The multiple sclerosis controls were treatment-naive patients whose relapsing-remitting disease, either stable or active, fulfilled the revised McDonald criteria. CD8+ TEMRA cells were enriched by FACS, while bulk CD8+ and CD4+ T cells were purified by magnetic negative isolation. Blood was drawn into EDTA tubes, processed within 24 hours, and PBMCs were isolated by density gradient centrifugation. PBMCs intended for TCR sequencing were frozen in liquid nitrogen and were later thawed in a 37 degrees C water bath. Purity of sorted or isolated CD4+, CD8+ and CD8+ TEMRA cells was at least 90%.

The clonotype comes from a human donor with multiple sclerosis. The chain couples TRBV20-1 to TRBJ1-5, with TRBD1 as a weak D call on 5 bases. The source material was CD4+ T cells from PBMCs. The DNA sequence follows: TGCAGTGCTAGATTCGACAGAAATCAGCCCCAGCATTTT. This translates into CSARFDRNQPQHF.